This TCR beta chain was sequenced during a study of T-cell reconstitution after alpha-beta-depleted transplantation in children. TCRbeta library construction was performed incorporating unique molecular identifiers. TCRdb processed the PCR reads anew with MiXCR; each CDR3 protein has one entry. The table lists around 960,000 distinct CDR3 sequences, about 29% of them singletons. Study-wide results and limits: Newly made T cells mostly supplied T-cell counts and diversity one year after transplant.

This clonotype was detected a few times. No antigen is known for it. This receptor was obtained from a boy younger than two who had a stem cell transplant for SCID, so the T cells may come from the graft donor. Material: PBMCs, mostly from graft donor cells, obtained 360 days after TCRalphabeta/CD19-depleted stem cell transplant.

The chain's CDR3 is CASRQPGQGNNEQYF. CDR3 DNA sequence: TGTGCCAGCAGGCAACCGGGACAGGGCAATAACGAGCAGTACTTC. This chain joins TRBV13 and TRBJ2-7, with 9 positions matching TRBD1. Trimming took 6 bases from V and 5 from J; bases not matched to a gene: 11. Germline loops: CDR1 PRHDT, CDR2 FYEKMQ (reference sequence). The CDR3 is made up of 15 amino acids.